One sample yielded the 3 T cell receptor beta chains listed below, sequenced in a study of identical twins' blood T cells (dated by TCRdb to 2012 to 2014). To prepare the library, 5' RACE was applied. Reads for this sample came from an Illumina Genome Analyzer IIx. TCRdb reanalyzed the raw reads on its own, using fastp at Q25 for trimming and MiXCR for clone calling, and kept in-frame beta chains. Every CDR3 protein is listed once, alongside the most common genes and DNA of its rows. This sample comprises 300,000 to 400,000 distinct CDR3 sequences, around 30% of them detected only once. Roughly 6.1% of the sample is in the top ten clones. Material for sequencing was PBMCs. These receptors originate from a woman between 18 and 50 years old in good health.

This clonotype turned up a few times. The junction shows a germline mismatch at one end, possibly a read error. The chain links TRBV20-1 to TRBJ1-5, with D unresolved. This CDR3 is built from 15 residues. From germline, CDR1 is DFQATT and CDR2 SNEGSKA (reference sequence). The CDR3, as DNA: TGTAGTGCTCCAGAACTCGGACGTGGCAATCAGCCCCAGCATTTT. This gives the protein CSAPELGRGNQPQHF.

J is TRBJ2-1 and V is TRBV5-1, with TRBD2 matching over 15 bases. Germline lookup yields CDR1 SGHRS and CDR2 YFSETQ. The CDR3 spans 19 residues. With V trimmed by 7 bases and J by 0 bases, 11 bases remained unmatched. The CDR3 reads CASGTTGTSGGSSYNEQFF. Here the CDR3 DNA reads TGCGCCAGCGGTACGACCGGGACTAGCGGGGGGAGCTCCTACAATGAGCAGTTCTTC.

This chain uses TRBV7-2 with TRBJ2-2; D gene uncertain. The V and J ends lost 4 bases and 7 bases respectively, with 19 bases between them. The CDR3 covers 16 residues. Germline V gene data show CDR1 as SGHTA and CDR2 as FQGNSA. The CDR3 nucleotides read TGTGCCAGCAGCTATAGGCTAAACTCGGGTCTCGGGGAGCTGTTTTTT. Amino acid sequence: CASSYRLNSGLGELFF. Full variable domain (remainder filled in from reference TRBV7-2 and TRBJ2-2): GAGVSQSPSNKVTEKGKDVELRCDPISGHTALYWYRQSLGQGLEFLIYFQGNSAPDKSGLPSDRFSAERTGGSVSTLTIQRTQQEDSAVYLCASSYRLNSGLGELFFGEGSRLTVL.